This note documents a single TCR beta chain sequence. This sample stems from a study of shared clonotypes between healthy human individuals. Sequenced by immunoSEQ multiplex PCR; TCRdb stores in-frame clones only, minus some. The top ten hold about 0.38% of the sample, which has some 2,500,000 clones, approximately 93% seen once. The TCR comes from a man aged 18-30 years in good health. Some clones in this sample may be carry-over from other donors' samples. Source material: naive CD4+ T cells from PBMCs. Subset meaning: CD45RA+ positively selected.

Written as DNA, the CDR3 is TGCGCCAGCAGCGCGGGGTTCCAAGAGACCCAGTACTTC. Its translation: CASSAGFQETQYF. V and J are TRBV5-1 and TRBJ2-5, with D tentatively TRBD2 (6 bases). The V gene's germline CDR1 is SGHRS and CDR2 YFSETQ. This CDR3 is 13 amino acids long. V gave up 4 bases and J gave up 1 base, with 8 bases separating them.